This TCR beta chain was documented in a study of cytomegalovirus exposure and HLA in healthy donors. With respect to this clone: Its antigen is unidentified.

13 Jbeta primers and 60 Vbeta primers were used for the PCR. Using immunoSEQ multiplex PCR, the repertoire was profiled, and TCRdb retains in-frame clones only, with some absent. The table records roughly 130,000 clones, about two thirds of them present only once. Study-wide results and limits: Reported results showed that the classifier diagnosed cytomegalovirus status with high specificity and sensitivity.

The V and J ends lost 1 base and 2 bases respectively, with 10 bases between them. The germline CDR1 and CDR2 sequences are SGDLS and YYNGEE. The CDR3 extends over 14 amino acids. This chain joins TRBV9 and TRBJ2-7; D gene ambiguous. This clonotype was sampled from a middle-aged man in good health and CMV-seropositive. The sample was PBMCs. The CDR3 sequence: CASSVSHLAYEQYF. For the CDR3, the DNA is TGTGCCAGCAGCGTATCACACCTAGCCTACGAGCAGTACTTC.